Listed below are T cell receptor beta chains from one sample, sequenced in a study of blood T cells in healthy people across ages. TCRdb re-analysed the 5' RACE reads in MiXCR, keeping a single row per CDR3 protein. The table lists about 670,000 distinct CDR3 sequences, less than 45% of them singletons. Specimen: blood. The source of these receptors is an elderly man in good health. The CDR3 runs from the conserved cysteine through the conserved F or W. Each record gives: D gene, clone size, J gene, V gene, CDR3 DNA, CDR3 protein. D genes are given only for firm matches. Clone size appears in some rows only: once, few, many, or a class for an expanded clone.

D: TRBD2; size: few; J: TRBJ2-7; V: TRBV20-1; DNA: TGCAGTGCCACGTCACCAGCGGGAGTCGCAGGGGAGCAGTACTTC; CDR3: CSATSPAGVAGEQYF
D: -; size: -; J: TRBJ2-4; V: TRBV20-1; DNA: TGCAGTGCTAGAGATGGTAGCAGAAACATTCAGTACTTC; CDR3: CSARDGSRNIQYF
D: TRBD1; size: few; J: TRBJ1-2; V: TRBV4-1; DNA: TGCGCCAGCAGCTACAGAGGACAGGGCGGATCTGGTGGCTACACCTTC; CDR3: CASSYRGQGGSGGYTF
D: TRBD2; size: few; J: TRBJ2-1; V: TRBV5-6; DNA: TGTGCCAGCAGCTTGGGCCTAGCGGGAGTCAGCCATGAGCAGTTCTTC; CDR3: CASSLGLAGVSHEQFF
D: TRBD2; size: -; J: TRBJ2-2; V: TRBV3-1; DNA: TGTGCCAGCTCACCGCCTAGCGGGAGGCCGGGCACCGGGGAGCTGTTTTTT; CDR3: CASSPPSGRPGTGELFF
D: -; size: few; J: TRBJ2-1; V: TRBV24-1; DNA: TGTGCCACCAGTGATCCAAACAATGAGCAGTTCTTC; CDR3: CATSDPNNEQFF
D: TRBD1; size: few; J: TRBJ1-5; V: TRBV4-1; DNA: TGCGCCAGCAGCGCAGGGACAGGGTCAGGCTATCGCAATCAGCCCCAGCATTTT; CDR3: CASSAGTGSGYRNQPQHF
D: -; size: many; J: TRBJ2-7; V: TRBV7-2; DNA: TGTGCCAGCAGCTTAGGCGCTTCCTACGAGCAGTACTTC; CDR3: CASSLGASYEQYF
D: -; size: few; J: TRBJ1-1; V: TRBV2; DNA: TGTGCCAGCAGCGACGATACAGGTATGAACACTGAAGCTTTCTTT; CDR3: CASSDDTGMNTEAFF
D: -; size: -; J: TRBJ2-3; V: TRBV7-3; DNA: TGTGCCAGCAGCGCAAGAGCAAGCACAGATACGCAGTATTTT; CDR3: CASSARASTDTQYF
D: -; size: -; J: TRBJ2-2; V: TRBV28; DNA: TGTGCCAGCACTGTCCCCAAGGGCCCCACCGGGGAGCTGTTTTTT; CDR3: CASTVPKGPTGELFF
D: TRBD1; size: few; J: TRBJ1-3; V: TRBV4-3; DNA: TGCGCCAGCAGCACGGGACAGGACCCATCTGGAAACACCATATATTTT; CDR3: CASSTGQDPSGNTIYF
D: -; size: few; J: TRBJ2-1; V: TRBV5-1; DNA: TGCGCCAGCAGCGCCGACGGGAATGAGCAGTTCTTC; CDR3: CASSADGNEQFF
D: -; size: few; J: TRBJ2-1; V: TRBV5-4; DNA: TGTGCCAGCAGCAAAGGGGGAGTCTCCTACAATGAGCAGTTCTTC; CDR3: CASSKGGVSYNEQFF
D: -; size: -; J: TRBJ2-2; V: TRBV9; DNA: TGTGCCAGCAGCGTAAAAGAGTACGGGGAGCTGTTTTTT; CDR3: CASSVKEYGELFF
D: TRBD2; size: -; J: TRBJ2-7; V: TRBV6-2/TRBV6-3; DNA: TGTGCCAGCAGCATAAGGAGCGGGGGGGCCGTAAATGAGCAGTACTTC; CDR3: CASSIRSGGAVNEQYF
D: -; size: -; J: TRBJ2-1; V: TRBV6-5; DNA: TGTGCCAGCAGTTACTCGTCAGGGGAAATTTCCAATGAGCAGTTCTTC; CDR3: CASSYSSGEISNEQFF
D: TRBD2; size: -; J: TRBJ2-2; V: TRBV7-2; DNA: TGTGCCAGCAGCTTATGGGCGGCTAGCGGGGCCACCGGGGAGCTGTTTTTT; CDR3: CASSLWAASGATGELFF
D: -; size: -; J: TRBJ2-5; V: TRBV3-1; DNA: TGTGCCAGCAGCCCCCCTGGGGCACAAGAGACCCAGTACTTC; CDR3: CASSPPGAQETQYF
D: -; size: -; J: TRBJ2-1; V: TRBV12-5; DNA: TGTGCTAGTGCCAGTCGAGGGGAGCAGTTCTTC; CDR3: CASASRGEQFF
D: TRBD1; size: once; J: TRBJ2-7; V: TRBV7-2; DNA: TGTGCCAGCAGCCTAACAGGGGGCGTTAACTACGAGCAGTACTTC; CDR3: CASSLTGGVNYEQYF
D: -; size: -; J: TRBJ2-5; V: TRBV21-1; DNA: TGTGCCAGCAGGGAAAGGTGGGGAAGCGAGACCCAGTACTTC; CDR3: CASRERWGSETQYF
D: TRBD1; size: -; J: TRBJ1-5; V: TRBV20-1; DNA: TGCAGTGCTAGAGAACCCCGGACAGGGGATCAGCCCCAGCATTTT; CDR3: CSAREPRTGDQPQHF
D: -; size: -; J: TRBJ1-2; V: TRBV12-3/TRBV12-4; DNA: TGTGCCAGCAGTTTAATGGGGGCCGGCTATGGCTACACCTTC; CDR3: CASSLMGAGYGYTF
D: TRBD1; size: -; J: TRBJ2-5; V: TRBV30; DNA: TGTGCCGGGACCACAGGGGGAGAGACCCAGTACTTC; CDR3: CAGTTGGETQYF
D: TRBD1; size: few; J: TRBJ2-3; V: TRBV7-2; DNA: TGTGCCAGCAGCAGACAGGGGGCGCTCACAGATACGCAGTATTTT; CDR3: CASSRQGALTDTQYF
D: TRBD1; size: many; J: TRBJ2-3; V: TRBV27; DNA: TGTGCCAGCAGTTTATTTGCTAGAAGGGACAGGGGGCAGCATACGCAGTATTTT; CDR3: CASSLFARRDRGQHTQYF
D: TRBD2; size: -; J: TRBJ2-1; V: TRBV4-2; DNA: TGTGCCAGCAGCCAAGTCCTAGCGGGGGGGCCGTTGTTCTTC; CDR3: CASSQVLAGGPLFF
D: -; size: -; J: TRBJ2-1; V: TRBV6-2/TRBV6-3; DNA: TGTGCCAGCAGTGAGGGGTACTCCTACAATGAGCAGTTCTTC; CDR3: CASSEGYSYNEQFF
D: -; size: -; J: TRBJ2-6; V: TRBV28; DNA: TGTGCCAGCAGTGGGCGGGGCTCTGGGGCCAACGTCCTGACTTTC; CDR3: CASSGRGSGANVLTF
D: TRBD1; size: -; J: TRBJ1-5; V: TRBV5-6; DNA: TGTGCCAGCAGCGGCGGGACAGGGGACGGTCAGCCCCAGCATTTT; CDR3: CASSGGTGDGQPQHF
D: TRBD1; size: -; J: TRBJ1-6; V: TRBV7-6; DNA: TGTGCCAGCAGCTTAGGGACCCCGGGACAGGGATTGAATTCACCCCTCCACTTT; CDR3: CASSLGTPGQGLNSPLHF
D: -; size: few; J: TRBJ2-3; V: TRBV4-3; DNA: TGCGCCAGCAGCCAAGATTGGATCAGCGTAAAAACGCAGTATTTT; CDR3: CASSQDWISVKTQYF
D: -; size: -; J: TRBJ2-7; V: TRBV12-3/TRBV12-4; DNA: TGTGCCAGCAGTCCCCTCGGCGGGAAGAGCTCCTACAATGAGCAGTACTTC; CDR3: CASSPLGGKSSYNEQYF
D: -; size: -; J: TRBJ2-1; V: TRBV6-2/TRBV6-3; DNA: TGTGCCAGCAGCTATGCCAGGGTCAGTGAGCAGTTCTTC; CDR3: CASSYARVSEQFF
D: -; size: -; J: TRBJ2-1; V: TRBV7-2; DNA: TGTGCCAGCAGCTTAGGGGAGGTGGGCGGGGTCTCCTACAATGAGCAGTTCTTC; CDR3: CASSLGEVGGVSYNEQFF
D: TRBD1; size: -; J: TRBJ2-5; V: TRBV7-2; DNA: TGTGCCAGCAGCTCGACAGGGTTAATCCAAGAGACCCAGTACTTC; CDR3: CASSSTGLIQETQYF
D: TRBD2; size: -; J: TRBJ2-5; V: TRBV6-2/TRBV6-3; DNA: TGTGCCAGCAATTTCCTAGCGGGAGGAGAGACCCAGTACTTC; CDR3: CASNFLAGGETQYF
D: TRBD1; size: -; J: TRBJ2-7; V: TRBV29-1; DNA: TGCAGCATTTCGTTCAGGGGGACGAATCGGGGCGAGCAGTACTTC; CDR3: CSISFRGTNRGEQYF
D: -; size: -; J: TRBJ2-3; V: TRBV20-1; DNA: TGCAGTGCCTCTGCGAGCACAGATACGCAGTATTTT; CDR3: CSASASTDTQYF
D: -; size: -; J: TRBJ2-7; V: TRBV28; DNA: TGTGCCAGCAGCGGGGGGCTTATCGAGCAGTACTTC; CDR3: CASSGGLIEQYF
D: -; size: few; J: TRBJ2-7; V: TRBV19; DNA: TGTGCCAGTAGTGAGGACTGGCTACAGTACGAGCAGTACTTC; CDR3: CASSEDWLQYEQYF
D: TRBD2; size: -; J: TRBJ2-3; V: TRBV7-3; DNA: TGTGCCAGCAGCTCGAGGACTAGTCTCAGCACAGATACGCAGTATTTT; CDR3: CASSSRTSLSTDTQYF
D: -; size: -; J: TRBJ2-6; V: TRBV6-6; DNA: TGTGCCAGCAATCCGGACAGCACCTCCGGGGCCAACGTCCTGACTTTC; CDR3: CASNPDSTSGANVLTF
D: -; size: few; J: TRBJ1-1; V: TRBV5-8; DNA: TGTGCCAGCAGCAAGGGACGTCCGGGGAACACTGAAGCTTTCTTT; CDR3: CASSKGRPGNTEAFF
D: -; size: once; J: TRBJ1-1; V: TRBV10-3; DNA: TGTGCCATCAGTGTCGACGGGGGGACTGAAGCTTTCTTT; CDR3: CAISVDGGTEAFF
D: -; size: few; J: TRBJ2-5; V: TRBV29-1; DNA: TGCAGCGCCAAGAGGTGGGGGCCGAGCGGTGTGCGGATAGAGACCCAGTACTTC; CDR3: CSAKRWGPSGVRIETQYF
D: TRBD1; size: many; J: TRBJ1-5; V: TRBV12-3/TRBV12-4; DNA: TGTGCCAGCAGTTCGGGACAGGGGTCCGGTCAGCCCCAGCATTTT; CDR3: CASSSGQGSGQPQHF
D: -; size: -; J: TRBJ2-1; V: TRBV6-1; DNA: TGTGCCAACAGTGAAGGGATCTACAATGAGCAGTTCTTC; CDR3: CANSEGIYNEQFF
D: TRBD1; size: -; J: TRBJ2-5; V: TRBV5-1; DNA: TGCGCCAGCAGAGAAACAGGGGGCAGAGAGACCCAGTACTTC; CDR3: CASRETGGRETQYF
D: TRBD2; size: many; J: TRBJ2-1; V: TRBV10-3; DNA: TGTGCCATCAGTGTAAAGACTAGCGGGAACAATGAGCAGTTCTTC; CDR3: CAISVKTSGNNEQFF
D: TRBD1; size: many; J: TRBJ2-7; V: TRBV5-1; DNA: TGCGCCAGCAGCTTCGGACAGGGGGCGCTTCACGAGCAGTACTTC; CDR3: CASSFGQGALHEQYF
D: TRBD1; size: -; J: TRBJ1-4; V: TRBV6-2/TRBV6-3; DNA: TGTGCCAGCAGTGCAGGGGGCTCAGAAGAAAAACTGTTTTTT; CDR3: CASSAGGSEEKLFF